This passage covers 2 T cell receptor beta chains from one sample sequenced in a study of blood T cell repertoires in COVID-19. Profiling relied on immunoSEQ multiplex PCR, and the TCRdb table lists in-frame clones only, not all of them. Of 200,000 or so clones in the sample, 80% to 90% are singletons; the top ten hold approximately 12%. The sequenced sample consisted of peripheral blood. The receptors shown here come from a woman older than 75 with COVID-19, enrolled during active disease.

The chain combines TRBV7-9 with TRBJ1-2; D is ambiguous. CDR3 length: 17 residues. V was cut by 5 bases and J by 4 bases, with 23 bases left in between. Looked up from germline, CDR1 is SEHNR and CDR2 is FQNEAQ (reference sequence). CDR3 amino acids: CASSLHDLPDSGYGYTF. CDR3 bases: TGTGCCAGCAGCCTCCATGATTTACCAGACTCTGGCTATGGCTACACCTTC.

This clone appeared once. The V and J genes are TRBV7-9 and TRBJ2-5; TRBD1 aligns across 10 bases. Per the germline V gene, CDR1 is SEHNR and CDR2 is FQNEAQ (reference sequence). This CDR3 has 16 residues. After removal of 5 bases from V and 3 bases from J, the junction contained 9 bases not matched to a gene. The chain's CDR3 is CASSPQRGQGKETQYF. CDR3 coding DNA: TGTGCCAGCAGCCCCCAGAGGGGACAGGGGAAAGAGACCCAGTACTTC.